The present T cell receptor (beta chain) was sequenced within a study of shared clonotypes between healthy human individuals. Study results and caveats: Clonotypes not shared had lower generation probabilities than those common to all four donors. An effect of sequencing depth on clonotype sharing among donors was expected.

CDR3 size: 16 residues. Germline V gives CDR1 SEHNR, CDR2 FQNEAQ (reference sequence). V lost 2 bases, J lost 7 bases, and 9 bases stayed unmatched. As for this clone: No antigen is known for it.

Each subset's genomic DNA was split evenly across several immunoSEQ plates. Authors' data handling: Junction-only sequences produced by ImmunoSEQ had no quality scores, so filtering differed. The assay was immunoSEQ multiplex PCR, and TCRdb's table has in-frame clones only and misses some. That table supplies the V and J calls and clone size; D and trimming were determined from the DNA. The table has about 2.1 million clones, under 95% seen once; the top ten hold about 1.8%. Naive CD8 cells, CD45RO-negative and positively selected for CCR7, excluded terminally differentiated effector memory CD45RA+ cells.

The rearrangement joins TRBV7-9 to TRBJ2-1; 9 nucleotides agree with TRBD2. The sequenced sample was naive CD8+ T cells from PBMCs. This clonotype was obtained from a man in his late teens or twenties in good health. Some clones in this sample may be carry-over from other donors' samples. CDR3 nucleotide sequence: TGTGCCAGCAGCTTATATGCGGGAGGGCCCCATAATGAGCAGTTCTTC. It yields the protein CASSLYAGGPHNEQFF.